Given below is one TCR beta chain in context. Using immunoSEQ multiplex PCR, the repertoire was profiled, and TCRdb retains in-frame clones only, with some absent. This table holds under 70,000 clones, 90% found once. The sample is drawn from a study of control samples from healthy donors and cancer patients. The length of the CDR3 is 13 residues. J was trimmed by 5 bases and V by 7 bases; bases with no gene match: 6. Germline CDR1 LNHDA, CDR2 SQIVND (reference sequence). Sample: PBMCs. The V gene is TRBV19, the J gene TRBJ2-5; 8 positions agree with TRBD1. The clonotype originates from a woman aged 50 to 65 with colorectal cancer. The CDR3 spells CASNPTGVETQYF. CDR3 nucleotide sequence: TGTGCCAGTAACCCGACAGGGGTGGAGACCCAGTACTTC. Together with reference TRBV19 and TRBJ2-5, the CDR3 gives the full variable domain: DGGITQSPKYLFRKEGQNVTLSCEQNLNHDAMYWYRQDPGQGLRLIYYSQIVNDFQKGDIAEGYSVSREKKESFPLTVTSAQKNPTAFYLCASNPTGVETQYFGPGTRLLVL.